What follows are 16 T cell receptor beta chains derived from one specimen sequenced in a study of T-cell memory formation after mild COVID-19. TCRdb independently ran MiXCR on the 5' RACE reads; one entry per CDR3 protein. This table holds about 410,000 distinct CDR3 sequences, roughly 18% found once. The specimen sequenced was PBMCs or a T cell subset sorted from them (not recorded which). Receptor source: a man aged 18-30 years who had mild COVID-19 (a few samples of this study predate the infection). Cell type and time point are not known.

This clonotype was observed a handful of times. The chain recombines TRBV9 with TRBJ2-3; D unclear. Germline V gene sequence: CDR1 SGDLS, CDR2 YYNGEE. There are 13 residues in the CDR3. Trimming pared 0 bases from V and 9 bases from J, leaving 11 bases between. The CDR3, as DNA: TGTGCCAGCAGCGTAGGGCCGGATTCGACGCAGTATTTT. Protein sequence: CASSVGPDSTQYF. The entire variable domain, with the rest obtained from reference TRBV9 and TRBJ2-3, is as follows: DSGVTQTPKHLITATGQRVTLRCSPRSGDLSVYWYQQSLDQGLQFLIQYYNGEERAKGNILERFSAQQFPDLHSELNLSSLELGDSALYFCASSVGPDSTQYFGPGTRLTVL.

The chain carries TRBV12-3 or TRBV12-4 and TRBJ1-6; 12 bases are shared with TRBD1. The CDR3 extends over 15 amino acids. V gave up 3 bases and J gave up 10 bases; unmatched junction bases: 4. The CDR3 sequence is CASSFGGQGASPLHF. CDR3 nucleotide sequence: TGTGCCAGCAGTTTTGGGGGACAGGGGGCCTCACCCCTCCACTTT.

This clonotype came up a few times. V is TRBV5-4 and J is TRBJ2-7; 10 positions agree with TRBD2. The length of the CDR3 is 14 residues. Germline lookup yields CDR1 SGHNT and CDR2 YYREEE (reference sequence). Trimming cost V 3 bases and J 7 bases; bases outside gene matches: 7. The CDR3 DNA reads TGTGCCAGCAGCTCAGAGCTAGCGGGGGTTGAGCAGTACGTC. Amino acids: CASSSELAGVEQYV.

This sequence joins TRBV6-5 and TRBJ1-5, with D perhaps matching TRBD1 (6 bases). This CDR3 spans 13 amino acids. Trimming pared 2 bases from V and 4 bases from J, leaving 6 bases between. Germline V lookup: CDR1 MNHEY, CDR2 SVGAGI. CDR3 region: CASSYDRNQPQHF. Written as DNA, the CDR3 is TGTGCCAGCAGTTACGACAGGAATCAGCCCCAGCATTTT.

The chain has TRBV20-1 and TRBJ1-5; TRBD1 agrees at 8 bases. The CDR3 totals 12 residues. Germline assignment: CDR1 DFQATT and CDR2 SNEGSKA (reference sequence). Losses at the gene ends were 5 bases for V and 7 bases for J; bases not matched to a gene: 4. The CDR3 protein is CSAQSGGQPQHF. In nucleotides, the CDR3 is TGCAGTGCTCAATCAGGGGGCCAGCCCCAGCATTTT.

This clonotype has more than one count but fewer than ten. CDR3 in amino acids: CASSEFAGVNYGYTF. The CDR3, as DNA: TGTGCCAGCAGTGAATTCGCAGGGGTCAACTATGGCTACACCTTC. This rearrangement joins TRBV25-1 to TRBJ1-2; possibly TRBD1 for D (6 bases). Germline V lookup: CDR1 MGHDK, CDR2 SYGVNS. Trimming took 1 base from V and 2 from J, leaving 11 bases between them. This CDR3 contains 15 residues.

The chain is built from TRBV4-2 and TRBJ1-5; D call uncertain. The CDR3 loop spans 15 amino acids. Germline V gives CDR1 LGHNA, CDR2 YNFKEQ. The germline V and J ends were trimmed by 0 bases and 1 base, with 7 bases remaining between them. The CDR3 loop is CASSQEVRSNQPQHF. Written as DNA, the CDR3 is TGTGCCAGCAGCCAAGAAGTGAGGAGCAATCAGCCCCAGCATTTT.

This clonotype was detected a few times. The V and J genes are TRBV15 and TRBJ2-7; 9 positions match TRBD2. Germline assignment: CDR1 LNHNV and CDR2 YYDKDF (reference sequence). Losses at the gene ends were 0 bases for V and 7 bases for J; bases not matched to a gene: 16. The CDR3 covers 18 residues. CDR3 sequence reads: CATSRDYLAGDLPREQYF. DNA of the CDR3: TGTGCCACCAGCAGAGATTATTTAGCGGGGGACCTTCCTAGGGAGCAGTACTTC. The full variable domain, its missing parts supplied by reference TRBV15 and TRBJ2-7, is DAMVIQNPRYQVTQFGKPVTLSCSQTLNHNVMYWYQQKSSQAPKLLFHYYDKDFNNEADTPDNFQSRRPNTSFCFLDIRSPGLGDTAMYLCATSRDYLAGDLPREQYFGPGTRLTVT.

This clonotype was counted at least ten times. V and J are TRBV5-1 and TRBJ2-3; D call uncertain. The CDR3 totals 13 residues. Germline CDR1 reads SGHRS; CDR2 reads YFSETQ. V lost 1 base, J lost 2 bases, and 5 bases lay in between. The CDR3 DNA follows: TGCGCCAGCAGCTTGAGGTCCACAGATACGCAGTATTTT. This translates into CASSLRSTDTQYF. The entire variable domain, with the rest obtained from reference TRBV5-1 and TRBJ2-3, is as follows: KAGVTQTPRYLIKTRGQQVTLSCSPISGHRSVSWYQQTPGQGLQFLFEYFSETQRNKGNFPGRFSGRQFSNSRSEMNVSTLELGDSALYLCASSLRSTDTQYFGPGTRLTVL.

The CDR3 reads CASSYHQGSGANVLTF. The CDR3 nucleotides are TGTGCCAGCAGTTACCATCAGGGATCCGGGGCCAACGTCCTGACTTTC. The V gene is TRBV6-5, the J gene TRBJ2-6; weak D call: TRBD1 (5 bases). V was clipped by 2 bases and J by 4 bases, with 12 bases between them. Germline-derived CDR1 and CDR2 are MNHEY and SVGAGI. This CDR3 is 16 amino acids long.

This chain links TRBV28 with TRBJ2-7; 11 bases line up with TRBD1. CDR1 and CDR2 from the germline V gene are MDHEN and SYDVKM. CDR3 length: 15 amino acids. J gave up 2 bases and V 6 bases, and 6 bases lay outside the gene matches. The chain's CDR3 is CASSLGQGAAYEQYV. CDR3 bases: TGTGCCAGCAGCCTAGGACAGGGGGCGGCCTACGAGCAGTACGTC.

V and J are TRBV6-5 and TRBJ2-7; tentative D call: TRBD2 (5 bases). The CDR3 is 14 residues long. Germline V gene sequence: CDR1 MNHEY, CDR2 SVGAGI. V gave up 5 bases and J gave up 6 bases, with 17 bases separating them. CDR3 loop: CASSPGSPSSEQYF. The CDR3 nucleotides are TGTGCCAGCAGTCCGGGGTCACCATCTAGCGAGCAGTACTTC.

The chain links TRBV11-2 to TRBJ1-2, with no clear D. The germline V and J ends were trimmed by 5 bases and 8 bases, with 15 bases remaining between them. This CDR3 is built from 13 residues. Germline-derived CDR1 and CDR2 are SGHAT and FQNNGV. CDR3 DNA sequence: TGTGCCAGCAGCGATCTTATTCTAGGCGGCTACACCTTC. Translated: CASSDLILGGYTF.

This clonotype was seen a few times. The J gene is TRBJ2-7, the V gene TRBV20-1; 8 bases are shared with TRBD2. Looked up from germline, CDR1 is DFQATT and CDR2 is SNEGSKA (reference sequence). The CDR3 consists of 15 residues. V shed 0 bases, J shed 2 bases, and the junction held 6 bases outside the gene matches. The CDR3 nucleotides are TGCAGTGCTAGAGATCCCCGGGGGGGGACCTACGAGCAGTACTTC. As protein: CSARDPRGGTYEQYF.

This rearrangement joins TRBV6-6 to TRBJ1-5; D perhaps matches TRBD1 (5 bases). Germline CDR1 MNHNY, CDR2 SVGAGI (reference sequence). V lost 2 bases and J 5 bases, leaving 10 bases between the germline ends. The CDR3 loop spans 14 amino acids. The CDR3 DNA follows: TGTGCCAGCAGTTACGTCGGGGACGATCAGCCCCAGCATTTT. This codes for CASSYVGDDQPQHF.

J is TRBJ2-1 and V is TRBV5-1, with 15 nucleotides matching TRBD2. This CDR3 spans 15 amino acids. Per germline, CDR1 SGHRS and CDR2 YFSETQ. V shed 4 bases, J shed 10 bases, and the junction held 6 bases outside the gene matches. The CDR3 sequence: CASSHGLAGGNEQFF. The CDR3 nucleotides read TGCGCCAGCAGCCACGGACTAGCGGGGGGGAACGAGCAGTTCTTC. The full variable domain, rest sourced from reference TRBV5-1 and TRBJ2-1, is KAGVTQTPRYLIKTRGQQVTLSCSPISGHRSVSWYQQTPGQGLQFLFEYFSETQRNKGNFPGRFSGRQFSNSRSEMNVSTLELGDSALYLCASSHGLAGGNEQFFGPGTRLTVL.